Included here is one T cell receptor (beta chain) sequence, with context. Its antigen is as yet unknown. The record originates from a study of identical twins. Study conclusions and caveats: Conclusions were drawn cross-sectionally by statistical analysis, without following the same donors. Beta clonotypes that were abundant in cord blood contained fewer insertions, a pattern absent from memory repertoires.

CDR1 and CDR2 from the germline V gene are SGHRS and YFSETQ. The CDR3 spans 13 residues. V lost 5 bases, J lost 4 bases, and 12 bases lay in between. Unique molecular identifiers were present on the cDNA, which also gained a universal primer site by template switching. One entry per CDR3 protein, called by TCRdb with MiXCR from the 5' RACE reads. The sample has around 550,000 distinct CDR3 sequences; over 12% are singletons. The same data also contributed to another study, on yellow fever vaccine responses in identical twins. From that second work: It has been reported that, in twins, the vaccine T cell response seemed partly convergent and partly personalized.

This clonotype was sampled from a woman younger than 35 in good health. The V gene is TRBV5-1, the J gene TRBJ2-5; D possibly corresponds to TRBD2 (6 bases). Sequenced material: CD4+ T cells sorted from blood. The CDR3 nucleotides read TGCGCCAGCAGTAAACAGGAGGGAGAGACCCAGTACTTC. Translating gives CASSKQEGETQYF.